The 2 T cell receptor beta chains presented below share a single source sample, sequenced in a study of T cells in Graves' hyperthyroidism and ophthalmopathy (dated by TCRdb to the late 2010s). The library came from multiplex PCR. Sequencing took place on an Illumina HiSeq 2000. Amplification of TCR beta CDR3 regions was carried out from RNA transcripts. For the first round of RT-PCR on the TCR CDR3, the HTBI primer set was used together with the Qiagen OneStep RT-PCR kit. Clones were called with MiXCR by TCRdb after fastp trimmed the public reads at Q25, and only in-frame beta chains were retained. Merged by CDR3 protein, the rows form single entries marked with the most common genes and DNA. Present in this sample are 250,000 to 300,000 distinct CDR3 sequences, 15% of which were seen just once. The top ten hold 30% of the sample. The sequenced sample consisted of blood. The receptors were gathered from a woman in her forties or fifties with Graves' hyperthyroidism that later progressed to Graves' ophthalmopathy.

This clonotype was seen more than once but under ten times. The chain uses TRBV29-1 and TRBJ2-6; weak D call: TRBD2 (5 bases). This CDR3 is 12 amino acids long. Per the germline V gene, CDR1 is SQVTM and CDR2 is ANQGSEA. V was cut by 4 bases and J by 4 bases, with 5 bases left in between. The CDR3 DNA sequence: TGCAGCGTTGGGAGGGGGGCCAACGTCCTGACTTTC. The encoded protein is CSVGRGANVLTF.

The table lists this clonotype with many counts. This CDR3 reads CASSQGWGREVTDTQYF. For the CDR3, the DNA is TGTGCCAGCAGCCAAGGATGGGGACGAGAGGTAACAGATACGCAGTATTTT. The J gene is TRBJ2-3, the V gene TRBV14; D is tentatively TRBD1 or TRBD2 (5 bases each). CDR3 size: 17 residues. Germline CDR1 SGHDN, CDR2 FVKESK. Trimming shortened V by 1 base and J by 3 bases, and 17 bases separated the two germline ends.